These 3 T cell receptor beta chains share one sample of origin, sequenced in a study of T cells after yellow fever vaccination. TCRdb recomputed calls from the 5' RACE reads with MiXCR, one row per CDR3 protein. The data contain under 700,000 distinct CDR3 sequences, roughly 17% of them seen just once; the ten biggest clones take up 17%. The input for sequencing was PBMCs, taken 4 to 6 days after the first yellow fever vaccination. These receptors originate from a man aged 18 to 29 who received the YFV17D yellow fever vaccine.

CDR3 DNA sequence: TGTGCCAGCAGCGTACTGGGACAGCTTAATGAAAAACTGTTTTTT. Its protein is CASSVLGQLNEKLFF. This rearrangement joins TRBV7-2 to TRBJ1-4; TRBD1 matches 7 bases. V gave up 5 bases and J gave up 4 bases; unmatched junction bases: 7. The CDR3 consists of 15 residues. CDR1 and CDR2 (germline): SGHTA, FQGNSA.

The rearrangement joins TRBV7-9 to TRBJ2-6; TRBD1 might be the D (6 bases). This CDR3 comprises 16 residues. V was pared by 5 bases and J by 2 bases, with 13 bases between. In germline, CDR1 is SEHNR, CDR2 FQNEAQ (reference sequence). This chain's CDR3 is CASSTPSGAGANVLTF. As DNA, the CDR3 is TGTGCCAGCAGCACCCCTTCAGGGGCTGGGGCCAACGTCCTGACTTTC. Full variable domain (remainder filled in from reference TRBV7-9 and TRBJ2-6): DTGVSQNPRHKITKRGQNVTFRCDPISEHNRLYWYRQTLGQGPEFLTYFQNEAQLEKSRLLSDRFSAERPKGSFSTLEIQRTEQGDSAMYLCASSTPSGAGANVLTFGAGSRLTVL.

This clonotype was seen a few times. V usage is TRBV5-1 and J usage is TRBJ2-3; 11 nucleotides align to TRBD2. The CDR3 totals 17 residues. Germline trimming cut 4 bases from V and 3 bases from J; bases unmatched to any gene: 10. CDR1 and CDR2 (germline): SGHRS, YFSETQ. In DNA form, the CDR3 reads TGCGCCAGCAGCGCTAGAGTTAGCGGGGGGGCGACAGATACGCAGTATTTT. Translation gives CASSARVSGGATDTQYF.